These 10 T cell receptor beta chains share one sample of origin, sequenced in a study of blood T cell repertoires in COVID-19. Sequencing was performed with immunoSEQ multiplex PCR; in TCRdb, only in-frame clones are kept and a portion is missing. The table has roughly 210,000 clones, roughly nine tenths seen once. Material: peripheral blood. The source is a man between 70 and 80 years old with acute or convalescent COVID-19.

As DNA, the CDR3 is TGTGCCAGCAGCTCCAGCGGGAGCACAGATACGCAGTATTTT. This sequence encodes CASSSSGSTDTQYF. The chain carries TRBV7-8 and TRBJ2-3; TRBD2 might be the D (6 bases). This CDR3 is built from 14 residues. Trimming took off 4 bases at V and 0 bases at J, with 8 bases between the two ends. The germline CDR1 and CDR2 sequences are SGHVS and FQNEAQ.

V and J are TRBV7-9 and TRBJ2-5, with D possibly matching TRBD2 (6 bases). Germline V gives CDR1 SEHNR, CDR2 FQNEAQ (reference sequence). Trimming took 4 bases from V and 5 from J, leaving 17 bases between them. There are 15 residues in the CDR3. CDR3 coding DNA: TGTGCCAGCAGCTCCCGAGGCGGGACTGCGGAGACCCAGTACTTC. This encodes CASSSRGGTAETQYF.

This rearrangement joins TRBV5-1 to TRBJ2-1, with a weak D call TRBD2 (6 bases). Germline V gives CDR1 SGHRS, CDR2 YFSETQ. The CDR3 loop spans 15 amino acids. V was shortened by 2 bases and J by 8 bases, with 17 bases between the two germline ends. CDR3 coding DNA: TGCGCCAGCAGCTTTATAGCGGCAGATGAGTATGAGCAGTTCTTC. Translated, it gives CASSFIAADEYEQFF. Based on the CDR3 plus reference TRBV5-1 and TRBJ2-1, the full variable domain is KAGVTQTPRYLIKTRGQQVTLSCSPISGHRSVSWYQQTPGQGLQFLFEYFSETQRNKGNFPGRFSGRQFSNSRSEMNVSTLELGDSALYLCASSFIAADEYEQFFGPGTRLTVL.

The chain couples TRBV7-8 to TRBJ2-2, with D tentatively TRBD1 (5 bases). The CDR3 runs 18 residues. The germline gives CDR1 SGHVS, CDR2 FQNEAQ. Trimming stripped 6 bases from V and 0 bases from J, with 20 bases between. As DNA, the CDR3 is TGTGCCAGCAGAGGGCAGGGTCCCAAAATATCGAACACCGGGGAGCTGTTTTTT. Translation: CASRGQGPKISNTGELFF.

V is TRBV3-1 (or the pseudogene TRBV3-2) and J is TRBJ2-7, with 9 nucleotides matching TRBD2. The germline gives CDR1 LGHDT, CDR2 YNNKEL (reference sequence). The V and J ends lost 4 bases and 4 bases, in that order; junction bases with no gene match: 5. The length of the CDR3 is 14 residues. The CDR3 loop reads CASSLLAGPYEQYF. DNA for the CDR3: TGTGCCAGCAGCCTTCTAGCGGGACCTTACGAGCAGTACTTC.

The rearrangement links TRBV7-2 to TRBJ1-4; 8 positions agree with TRBD1. Trimming cost V 10 bases and J 0 bases; bases outside gene matches: 7. The CDR3 length is 15 residues. The germline V gene has CDR1 SGHTA and CDR2 FQGNSA. CDR3 sequence: CATRQGFATNEKLFF. CDR3 in DNA: TGTGCCACCCGACAGGGGTTTGCAACTAATGAAAAACTGTTTTTT.

The CDR3 DNA follows: TGTGCCAGCAGTCGCGCCGGGGGCAATCAGCCCCAGCATTTT. This encodes CASSRAGGNQPQHF. V is TRBV6-5 and J is TRBJ1-5; D is unresolved. The CDR3 is 14 residues long. The V end was cut by 5 bases, the J end by 2 bases, with 10 bases between. Per the germline V gene, CDR1 is MNHEY and CDR2 is SVGAGI.

The chain is built from TRBV5-1 and TRBJ2-3; 11 bases line up with TRBD2. This CDR3 has 16 amino acids. Germline-derived CDR1 and CDR2 are SGHRS and YFSETQ. The J segment lost 0 bases and the V segment lost 2 bases, leaving 2 bases of the junction unmatched. CDR3 amino acids: CASSFGTSGSTDTQYF. The CDR3 bases are TGCGCCAGCAGCTTTGGGACTAGCGGTAGCACAGATACGCAGTATTTT.

The chain carries TRBV24-1 and TRBJ1-5; D is unresolved. The CDR3 length is 12 residues. The germline V gene encodes CDR1 KGHDR and CDR2 SFDVKD. Trimming removed 0 bases at V and 16 bases at J, with 12 bases between. CDR3 sequence reads: CATSDLSRGFHF. The CDR3 DNA is TGTGCCACCAGTGATTTGTCCAGAGGGTTTCATTTT.

This clone has a handful of counts. The V and J genes are TRBV29-1 and TRBJ1-5, with D uncertain. The V and J ends lost 5 bases and 2 bases respectively, with 13 bases between them. The CDR3 totals 14 residues. Germline V gives CDR1 SQVTM, CDR2 ANQGSEA. The CDR3 coding sequence is TGCAGCGTTCTCCCGGGGAACGGCAATCAGCCCCAGCATTTT. As protein: CSVLPGNGNQPQHF. The whole variable domain, remainder taken from reference TRBV29-1 and TRBJ1-5, is SAVISQKPSRDICQRGTSLTIQCQVDSQVTMMFWYRQQPGQSLTLIATANQGSEATYESGFVIDKFPISRPNLTFSTLTVSNMSPEDSSIYLCSVLPGNGNQPQHFGDGTRLSIL.